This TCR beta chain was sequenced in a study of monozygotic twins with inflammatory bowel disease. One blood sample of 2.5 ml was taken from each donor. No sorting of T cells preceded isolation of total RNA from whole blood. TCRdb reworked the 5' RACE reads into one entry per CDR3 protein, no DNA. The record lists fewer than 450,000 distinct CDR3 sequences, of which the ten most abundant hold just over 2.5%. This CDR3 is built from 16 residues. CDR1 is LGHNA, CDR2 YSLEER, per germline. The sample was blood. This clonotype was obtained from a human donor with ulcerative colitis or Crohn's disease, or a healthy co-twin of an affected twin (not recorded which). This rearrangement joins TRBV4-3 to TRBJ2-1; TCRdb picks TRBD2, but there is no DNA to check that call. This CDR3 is CASSQDGSGGYNEQFF.